The T cell receptor beta chain described here comes from a study of vaccination and CD4 T cells after COVID-19. Described treatment: approximately 9-day PBMC culture with coronavirus spike peptide pools or control peptides (ViraFEST assay). Sequence data for DNA of cultured CD4+ T cells were generated by the Oncomine TCR Beta short-read assay. Genomic DNA from cultured CD4+ T cells was extracted. Each CDR3 protein gets one entry after TCRdb re-called the PCR reads with MiXCR. Of 15,000 to 20,000 distinct CDR3 sequences listed, roughly 56% are singletons. Per the germline V gene, CDR1 is LNHDA and CDR2 is SQIVND (reference sequence). CDR3 size: 11 residues. Trimming at V came to 8 bases and at J to 5 bases, leaving 1 base not matched to a gene. With regard to this clonotype: Its antigen is not identified.

The chain joins TRBV19 to TRBJ2-5; 8 positions agree with TRBD1. Material: cultured CD4+ T cells from blood, obtained after SARS-CoV-2 vaccination. The receptor comes from a human donor with COVID-19. In nucleotides, the CDR3 is TGTGCCAGTGGGGACAGGGAGACCCAGTACTTC. It yields the protein CASGDRETQYF.